These 5 T cell receptor beta chains were sequenced from one sample in a study of blood T cell repertoires in COVID-19. Method: immunoSEQ multiplex PCR; TCRdb's copy keeps in-frame clones and lacks some. Here the sample spans 150,000 to 200,000 clones, around 85% being singletons. The source material was peripheral blood. All receptors come from a man aged 45-60 years with active or convalescent COVID-19.

Only a few counts were recorded for this clone. The chain carries TRBV19 and TRBJ1-4; 9 nucleotides agree with TRBD1. Germline values: CDR1 LNHDA, CDR2 SQIVND (reference sequence). Unmatched junction bases numbered 2, after V lost 6 bases and J lost 3 bases. CDR3 length: 14 residues. Here the CDR3 DNA reads TGTGCCAGTAGACAGGGGGCAGCTAATGAAAAACTGTTTTTT. Translating it yields CASRQGAANEKLFF.

This chain links TRBV19 with TRBJ1-4; unclear D gene. CDR3 size: 15 residues. V lost 5 bases, J lost 6 bases, and 16 bases lay in between. Germline lookup yields CDR1 LNHDA and CDR2 SQIVND (reference sequence). The CDR3: CASSRGGQTHEKLFF. The CDR3 DNA is TGTGCCAGTAGTCGGGGAGGGCAGACCCATGAAAAACTGTTTTTT.

The chain uses TRBV29-1 and TRBJ1-4; TRBD1 is a possible D gene (6 bases). The CDR3 totals 15 residues. Trimming removed 5 bases from V and 2 bases from J, with 15 bases in between. From germline, CDR1 is SQVTM and CDR2 ANQGSEA. CDR3 sequence reads: CSVQLQGSTNEKLFF. The CDR3 DNA reads TGCAGCGTTCAGCTACAGGGCTCTACTAATGAAAAACTGTTTTTT. Full variable domain (rest looked up from reference TRBV29-1 and TRBJ1-4): SAVISQKPSRDICQRGTSLTIQCQVDSQVTMMFWYRQQPGQSLTLIATANQGSEATYESGFVIDKFPISRPNLTFSTLTVSNMSPEDSSIYLCSVQLQGSTNEKLFFGSGTQLSVL.

This sequence joins TRBV28 and TRBJ2-7; no clear D gene. Germline V gene sequence: CDR1 MDHEN, CDR2 SYDVKM. V was trimmed by 5 bases and J by 1 base, leaving 15 bases between them. This CDR3 is built from 15 residues. The CDR3 here is CASSPPTPPSYEQYF. As DNA, the CDR3 is TGTGCCAGCAGTCCCCCCACACCCCCGTCCTACGAGCAGTACTTC.

J is TRBJ2-4 and V is TRBV29-1; 7 nucleotides match TRBD1. J gave up 3 bases and V 2 bases, and 1 base lay outside the gene matches. CDR1 SQVTM and CDR2 ANQGSEA come from the germline V gene. CDR3 size: 13 residues. DNA for the CDR3: TGCAGCGTTGAACCAGGGGGCAAAAACATTCAGTACTTC. Amino acid sequence: CSVEPGGKNIQYF.